This note documents a single T cell receptor beta chain sequence. Its antigen remains undetermined. Per-nucleotide qualities are absent, and no much larger clonotype sits a single base away. The sample belongs to a study of tumor-infiltrating lymphocytes in primary liver carcinoma (dated by TCRdb to 2016 to 2017). Broadly, across the study: Four to six patients with histopathologically diagnosed primary liver carcinoma underwent surgical resection in China between late 2015 and March 2016. The five patients had tumors staged T1-T3 N0M0, with maximum diameters ranging from about 4 to 11 cm. Hepatocellular carcinoma (four) or combined HCC and intrahepatic cholangiocarcinoma (one) was present in the five patients, who were three men and two women aged 30 to 69 years. For each liver tumor, the study sampled five regions along with adjacent normal tissue and blood, and applied TCRbeta repertoire sequencing, expression microarrays and whole-exome sequencing. Technical replicate repertoires showed high reproducibility, with mean shared-clone rates near 0.89 and correlation coefficients above 0.95. A total of roughly 35 specimens from 5 patients, comprising approximately 25 tumor regions, 5 adjacent noncancerous liver tissues and 5 peripheral blood samples, were covered by TCRbeta repertoire sequencing. Each sample produced roughly 3.65 to 7.13 million productive TCRbeta reads, and read depth showed no significant difference between tissue types.

The germline V gene sets CDR1 to MGHDK and CDR2 to SYGVNS. Germline trimming: 7 bases from V, 8 bases from J; junction bases outside gene matches: 14. From the cysteine up to the phenylalanine, the CDR3 has a length of 14 residues. CDR3 DNA is the only sequence kept; it has 42 bases, read in frame from the first base. The investigation overall reported the following: Pairs of tumor regions showed greater repertoire overlap (mean 36%) than tumor-adjacent pairs (roughly 17%) or tumor-blood pairs (roughly 15%), which is consistent with antigen-driven expansion. Only 4 or 5 patients were included in the study, and the authors note that the findings should be validated in a larger study. Because the samples were bulk and unsorted, CD4+ and CD8+ T cell repertoires could not be compared. The top 250 clones made up a significantly larger repertoire fraction in tumors than in blood (p = 0.039). Only the TCR beta chain was sequenced, so true repertoire diversity is likely underestimated because unpaired alpha chains were not captured.

A constant-region primer and ProtoScript II reverse transcriptase were used to reverse-transcribe TCRbeta-specific cDNA from roughly 0.55 ug total RNA. The TCRbeta libraries were prepared through three rounds of nested multiplex PCR following a slightly modified ARM-PCR procedure. The first two PCR rounds used multiplex TRBV1-TRBV30 forward primers with a Cbeta reverse primer, each for 10 cycles. Sample barcodes and Illumina adapters were added in a final 25-cycle PCR using Deep VentR polymerase. Before sequencing, amplicons between 200 and 500 bp were purified from gel using a QIAquick gel extraction kit. TCRbeta amplicons were sequenced on an Illumina HiSeq 2500 with 250-bp paired-end reads. In the source study's methods: Quality trimming of reads was performed with Trimmomatic v0.33, and paired reads were merged with FLASH v1.2.11 so that full CDR3 sequences could be recovered. MiGEC v1.2.1b assigned V, D and J germline segments to the rearranged TCRbeta sequences. Clonotype statistics and Shannon-Wiener diversity indices were computed with VDJtools v1.0.0. To reduce sampling bias, subsequent analyses other than the diversity analysis used only the 250 most abundant clonotypes in each sample. TCRdb passed the public sequencing reads through fastp at Q25 and MiXCR, retaining productive beta sequences. Each record represents a unique CDR3 protein, reported with the most common genes and DNA among its rows. These V and J calls originate from TCRdb's pipeline instead of the authors' own analysis. In this sample the table shows roughly 330,000 distinct CDR3 sequences, 65% of which occur a single time. Roughly 6% of the sample is taken by the ten largest.

TRIzol reagent was used to extract blood RNA from unsorted whole blood, while the DNeasy Blood & Tissue kit provided the germline DNA. Patients had chronic HBV infection and were treatment-naive at sampling. Before surgery, roughly 4.2 milliliters of peripheral blood were drawn into K2EDTA tubes. The source of this sequence is a man between 35 and 55 years old with primary liver carcinoma and hepatitis B virus infection. The chain joins TRBV25-1 to TRBJ2-7, with 7 junctional bases fitting TRBD2. Sequencing was done on a sample of peripheral blood. The nucleotide sequence is TGTGCCAGCACGCCGGGGAGGGCCGACGCGAAGCAGTACTTC. Protein translation: CASTPGRADAKQYF.